The rows below give T cell receptor beta chains drawn from one sample of a study of T cells in Graves' hyperthyroidism and ophthalmopathy. One entry per CDR3 protein, called by TCRdb with MiXCR from the multiplex PCR reads. The repertoire has 250,000 to 300,000 distinct CDR3 sequences, roughly 20% of them found once; the top ten carry 35% to 45%. The material sequenced was blood. The origin of the receptors is a man over 45 with Graves' ophthalmopathy. The CDR3 runs from the conserved cysteine through the conserved F or W. D genes are given only for firm matches. Rows may omit the clone size; those that give it use once, few, many or a size class.

d_gene: TRBD2; j_gene: TRBJ2-7; v_gene: TRBV13; abundance: many; CDR3aa: CASSLRAGVSHEQYF; CDR3nt: TGTGCCAGCAGCTTACGAGCGGGAGTGTCCCACGAGCAGTACTTC
d_gene: NA; j_gene: TRBJ2-1; v_gene: TRBV29-1; abundance: many; CDR3aa: CSVVLVSYNEQFF; CDR3nt: TGCAGCGTTGTACTAGTGTCCTACAATGAGCAGTTCTTC
d_gene: NA; j_gene: TRBJ2-5; v_gene: TRBV29-1; abundance: NA; CDR3aa: CSVEENTRRETQYF; CDR3nt: TGCAGCGTTGAAGAGAATACCCGTAGGGAGACCCAGTACTTC
d_gene: NA; j_gene: TRBJ1-1; v_gene: TRBV5-1; abundance: many; CDR3aa: CASSLDPSSNTEAFF; CDR3nt: TGCGCCAGCAGCCTGGACCCGTCATCGAACACTGAAGCTTTCTTT
d_gene: NA; j_gene: TRBJ1-5; v_gene: TRBV6-1; abundance: many; CDR3aa: CASSEVQDPNQPQHF; CDR3nt: TGTGCCAGCAGTGAGGTGCAGGACCCCAATCAGCCCCAGCATTTT
d_gene: NA; j_gene: TRBJ1-1; v_gene: TRBV11-2; abundance: many; CDR3aa: CASSLISGQAFF; CDR3nt: TGTGCCAGCAGCTTAATCTCCGGACAAGCTTTCTTT
d_gene: TRBD1; j_gene: TRBJ2-5; v_gene: TRBV4-1; abundance: few; CDR3aa: CASSAQGEETQYF; CDR3nt: TGCGCCAGCAGCGCACAGGGGGAAGAGACCCAGTACTTC
d_gene: NA; j_gene: TRBJ2-5; v_gene: TRBV5-8; abundance: few; CDR3aa: CASSLGAQQETQYF; CDR3nt: TGTGCCAGCAGCTTGGGGGCCCAACAAGAGACCCAGTACTTC
d_gene: NA; j_gene: TRBJ1-2; v_gene: TRBV7-2; abundance: many; CDR3aa: CASSADLGGYTF; CDR3nt: TGTGCCAGCAGCGCCGACTTGGGAGGCTACACCTTC
d_gene: NA; j_gene: TRBJ2-1; v_gene: TRBV20-1; abundance: NA; CDR3aa: CSACGSNNEQFF; CDR3nt: TGCAGTGCATGCGGGTCCAACAATGAGCAGTTCTTC
d_gene: NA; j_gene: TRBJ2-5; v_gene: TRBV7-3; abundance: many; CDR3aa: CASSLTGRTGQETQYF; CDR3nt: TGTGCCAGCAGCTTAACCGGAAGAACAGGTCAAGAGACCCAGTACTTC
d_gene: NA; j_gene: TRBJ2-6; v_gene: TRBV11-1; abundance: many; CDR3aa: CASSQGGGANVLTF; CDR3nt: TGTGCCAGCAGCCAGGGGGGTGGGGCCAACGTCCTGACTTTC
d_gene: NA; j_gene: TRBJ2-1; v_gene: TRBV2; abundance: NA; CDR3aa: CASSRDIEQFF; CDR3nt: TGTGCCAGCAGTCGGGACATTGAGCAGTTCTTC
d_gene: TRBD2; j_gene: TRBJ2-1; v_gene: TRBV7-2; abundance: NA; CDR3aa: CASSLAVAGGYNEQFF; CDR3nt: TGTGCCAGCAGCTTAGCTGTAGCGGGAGGTTACAATGAGCAGTTCTTC
d_gene: NA; j_gene: TRBJ1-1; v_gene: TRBV6-1; abundance: many; CDR3aa: CASSHPQGTEAFF; CDR3nt: TGTGCCAGCAGTCACCCACAGGGAACTGAAGCTTTCTTT
d_gene: NA; j_gene: TRBJ2-3; v_gene: TRBV5-1; abundance: few; CDR3aa: CASREGGADTQYF; CDR3nt: TGCGCCAGCAGAGAGGGGGGCGCAGATACGCAGTATTTT
d_gene: TRBD1; j_gene: TRBJ1-1; v_gene: TRBV18; abundance: few; CDR3aa: CASSPSGTGMNTEAFF; CDR3nt: TGTGCCAGCTCACCCTCCGGGACAGGAATGAACACTGAAGCTTTCTTT
d_gene: NA; j_gene: TRBJ2-1; v_gene: TRBV28; abundance: few; CDR3aa: CASSLTFAEQFF; CDR3nt: TGTGCCAGCAGTTTAACCTTTGCTGAGCAGTTCTTC
d_gene: TRBD2; j_gene: TRBJ2-4; v_gene: TRBV3-1; abundance: many; CDR3aa: CASSQREDLAKNIQYF; CDR3nt: TGTGCCAGCAGCCAGCGGGAGGACTTAGCCAAAAACATTCAGTACTTC
d_gene: NA; j_gene: TRBJ2-3; v_gene: TRBV9; abundance: NA; CDR3aa: CASGYMGESDTQYF; CDR3nt: TGTGCCAGCGGATACATGGGGGAGTCAGATACGCAGTATTTT
d_gene: TRBD1; j_gene: TRBJ2-7; v_gene: TRBV28; abundance: NA; CDR3aa: CASSLWRWDRVDEQYF; CDR3nt: TGTGCCAGCAGTTTATGGCGTTGGGACAGGGTAGACGAGCAGTACTTC
d_gene: TRBD1; j_gene: TRBJ2-3; v_gene: TRBV11-3; abundance: many; CDR3aa: CAGPKRDRGPPDTQYF; CDR3nt: TGTGCCGGACCAAAGCGGGACAGGGGCCCCCCAGATACGCAGTATTTT
d_gene: NA; j_gene: TRBJ2-5; v_gene: TRBV28; abundance: few; CDR3aa: CASSFTRAGNRETQYF; CDR3nt: TGTGCCAGCAGTTTCACCCGGGCCGGGAATAGAGAGACCCAGTACTTC
d_gene: NA; j_gene: TRBJ2-3; v_gene: TRBV24-1; abundance: many; CDR3aa: CATSDSGSTDTQYF; CDR3nt: TGTGCCACCAGTGATTCCGGGAGCACAGATACGCAGTATTTT
d_gene: TRBD2; j_gene: TRBJ2-3; v_gene: TRBV7-3; abundance: many; CDR3aa: CASSRLGSGSIADTQYF; CDR3nt: TGTGCCAGCAGCCGACTCGGGAGCGGGAGTATCGCAGATACGCAGTATTTT
d_gene: NA; j_gene: TRBJ1-1; v_gene: TRBV27; abundance: NA; CDR3aa: CASSPLRNLNTEAFF; CDR3nt: TGTGCCAGCAGTCCCCTGAGGAACCTTAACACTGAAGCTTTCTTT
d_gene: NA; j_gene: TRBJ2-7; v_gene: TRBV30; abundance: NA; CDR3aa: CAWSVMYRVYEQYF; CDR3nt: TGTGCCTGGAGTGTTATGTACAGGGTCTACGAGCAGTACTTC
d_gene: TRBD2; j_gene: TRBJ2-1; v_gene: TRBV7-9; abundance: NA; CDR3aa: CASSLTSVREQFF; CDR3nt: TGTGCCAGCAGCTTAACTAGCGTTCGTGAGCAGTTCTTC
d_gene: NA; j_gene: TRBJ2-3; v_gene: TRBV28; abundance: many; CDR3aa: CASSFSPTRGGTDTQYF; CDR3nt: TGTGCCAGCAGTTTCTCACCGACCAGGGGGGGCACAGATACGCAGTATTTT
d_gene: NA; j_gene: TRBJ2-1; v_gene: TRBV30; abundance: many; CDR3aa: CAWSVGIPSYNEQFF; CDR3nt: TGTGCCTGGAGTGTAGGTATTCCTTCCTACAATGAGCAGTTCTTC
d_gene: NA; j_gene: TRBJ1-1; v_gene: TRBV19; abundance: few; CDR3aa: CASSRRHPRNTEAFF; CDR3nt: TGTGCCAGTAGTCGCAGGCACCCAAGGAACACTGAAGCTTTCTTT
d_gene: TRBD1; j_gene: TRBJ2-5; v_gene: TRBV30; abundance: NA; CDR3aa: CASTGTVSQETQYF; CDR3nt: TGTGCCAGTACCGGGACAGTGTCCCAAGAGACCCAGTACTTC
d_gene: NA; j_gene: TRBJ2-4; v_gene: TRBV3-1; abundance: many; CDR3aa: CASRGPNHIQYF; CDR3nt: TGTGCCAGCCGTGGCCCCAACCACATTCAGTACTTC
d_gene: NA; j_gene: TRBJ1-1; v_gene: TRBV6-2/TRBV6-3; abundance: many; CDR3aa: CASSPNYEVITQKGESTFF; CDR3nt: TGTGCCAGCAGTCCTAACTACGAGGTGATAACCCAGAAGGGAGAGTCTACTTTCTTT
d_gene: TRBD2; j_gene: TRBJ2-3; v_gene: TRBV7-3; abundance: NA; CDR3aa: CASSQRGWDTDTQYF; CDR3nt: TGTGCCAGCAGCCAGCGGGGGTGGGACACAGATACGCAGTATTTT
d_gene: TRBD2; j_gene: TRBJ2-1; v_gene: TRBV19; abundance: NA; CDR3aa: CASRLAGTNNEQFF; CDR3nt: TGTGCCAGTAGGCTAGCGGGAACTAACAATGAGCAGTTCTTC
d_gene: TRBD2; j_gene: TRBJ2-1; v_gene: TRBV5-1; abundance: many; CDR3aa: CASSFRREPNEQFF; CDR3nt: TGCGCCAGCAGCTTTCGGCGGGAGCCCAATGAGCAGTTCTTC
d_gene: TRBD1; j_gene: TRBJ2-1; v_gene: TRBV25-1; abundance: few; CDR3aa: CASSPQATGYNEQFF; CDR3nt: TGTGCCAGCAGTCCCCAAGCGACAGGGTACAATGAGCAGTTCTTC
d_gene: TRBD2; j_gene: TRBJ2-1; v_gene: TRBV24-1; abundance: NA; CDR3aa: CATSARLAGGLPLKYNEQFF; CDR3nt: TGTGCCACCAGTGCTCGACTAGCGGGAGGATTGCCCCTTAAGTACAATGAGCAGTTCTTC
d_gene: NA; j_gene: TRBJ2-5; v_gene: TRBV25-1; abundance: few; CDR3aa: CASSEGGWKTQYF; CDR3nt: TGTGCCAGCAGCGAGGGGGGCTGGAAGACCCAGTACTTC
d_gene: TRBD1; j_gene: TRBJ2-1; v_gene: TRBV3-1; abundance: NA; CDR3aa: CASSSDRGPWFF; CDR3nt: TGTGCCAGCAGCTCCGACAGGGGCCCTTGGTTCTTC
d_gene: NA; j_gene: TRBJ1-5; v_gene: TRBV28; abundance: many; CDR3aa: CASSSPLLSGKGQPQHF; CDR3nt: TGTGCCAGCAGTTCTCCCCTCCTTAGCGGGAAGGGTCAGCCCCAGCATTTT
d_gene: NA; j_gene: TRBJ1-2; v_gene: TRBV30; abundance: few; CDR3aa: CAWTGTHYTF; CDR3nt: TGTGCCTGGACCGGGACTCACTACACCTTC
d_gene: TRBD1; j_gene: TRBJ2-6; v_gene: TRBV24-1; abundance: few; CDR3aa: CATSDSRTGGAGANVLTF; CDR3nt: TGTGCCACCAGTGATTCGAGGACAGGGGGCGCTGGGGCCAACGTCCTGACTTTC
d_gene: TRBD1; j_gene: TRBJ1-5; v_gene: TRBV20-1; abundance: few; CDR3aa: CSARDRGRQPQHF; CDR3nt: TGCAGTGCACGGGACAGGGGACGTCAGCCCCAGCATTTT
d_gene: NA; j_gene: TRBJ1-1; v_gene: TRBV3-1; abundance: many; CDR3aa: CASSPTGSWYGNTEAFF; CDR3nt: TGTGCCAGCAGTCCTACAGGGTCGTGGTACGGGAACACTGAAGCTTTCTTT
d_gene: TRBD2; j_gene: TRBJ2-3; v_gene: TRBV3-1; abundance: many; CDR3aa: CASSQGGRNTDTQYF; CDR3nt: TGTGCCAGCAGCCAAGGCGGGAGAAACACAGATACGCAGTATTTT
d_gene: TRBD2; j_gene: TRBJ2-1; v_gene: TRBV5-5; abundance: many; CDR3aa: CASSLALAGGSGEQFF; CDR3nt: TGTGCCAGCAGCTTGGCCCTAGCGGGAGGATCTGGTGAGCAGTTCTTC
d_gene: TRBD2; j_gene: TRBJ2-7; v_gene: TRBV5-1; abundance: NA; CDR3aa: CASSLLSGAHYEQYF; CDR3nt: TGCGCCAGCAGCTTGCTTAGCGGGGCTCACTACGAGCAGTACTTC
d_gene: TRBD1; j_gene: TRBJ2-5; v_gene: TRBV2; abundance: few; CDR3aa: CASGDSGKKETQYF; CDR3nt: TGTGCCAGCGGGGACAGTGGAAAGAAAGAGACCCAGTACTTC
d_gene: TRBD1; j_gene: TRBJ1-1; v_gene: TRBV12-3/TRBV12-4; abundance: many; CDR3aa: CASSLRDREAFF; CDR3nt: TGTGCCAGCAGTCTCCGGGACAGGGAAGCTTTCTTT
d_gene: NA; j_gene: TRBJ1-2; v_gene: TRBV6-1; abundance: many; CDR3aa: CASSEDGSKYGYTF; CDR3nt: TGTGCCAGCAGTGAAGATGGCAGCAAGTATGGCTACACCTTC
d_gene: NA; j_gene: TRBJ1-1; v_gene: TRBV9; abundance: NA; CDR3aa: CASSAPRGGPDTEAFF; CDR3nt: TGTGCCAGCAGCGCCCCCCGGGGGGGGCCGGACACTGAAGCTTTCTTT
d_gene: NA; j_gene: TRBJ2-5; v_gene: TRBV28; abundance: few; CDR3aa: CASSSLLGYQETQYF; CDR3nt: TGTGCCAGCAGTTCCCTTCTAGGATACCAAGAGACCCAGTACTTC
d_gene: NA; j_gene: TRBJ2-5; v_gene: TRBV20-1; abundance: many; CDR3aa: CSAKRTAQETQYF; CDR3nt: TGCAGTGCTAAAAGGACAGCCCAAGAGACCCAGTACTTC
d_gene: NA; j_gene: TRBJ2-3; v_gene: TRBV5-1; abundance: many; CDR3aa: CASSPVAETATYTQYF; CDR3nt: TGCGCCAGCAGCCCAGTAGCGGAGACGGCGACGTATACGCAGTATTTT
d_gene: NA; j_gene: TRBJ2-7; v_gene: TRBV4-1; abundance: few; CDR3aa: CASSQGARAHEQYF; CDR3nt: TGCGCCAGCAGCCAAGGAGCAAGGGCCCACGAGCAGTACTTC
d_gene: NA; j_gene: TRBJ1-1; v_gene: TRBV25-1; abundance: NA; CDR3aa: CASSGGSSRAMNTEAFF; CDR3nt: TGTGCCAGCAGTGGGGGAAGTAGCAGGGCCATGAACACTGAAGCTTTCTTT
d_gene: NA; j_gene: TRBJ2-7; v_gene: TRBV11-2; abundance: NA; CDR3aa: CASSLAWTGAREQYF; CDR3nt: TGCGCCAGCAGCCTTGCCTGGACGGGAGCCCGCGAGCAGTACTTC